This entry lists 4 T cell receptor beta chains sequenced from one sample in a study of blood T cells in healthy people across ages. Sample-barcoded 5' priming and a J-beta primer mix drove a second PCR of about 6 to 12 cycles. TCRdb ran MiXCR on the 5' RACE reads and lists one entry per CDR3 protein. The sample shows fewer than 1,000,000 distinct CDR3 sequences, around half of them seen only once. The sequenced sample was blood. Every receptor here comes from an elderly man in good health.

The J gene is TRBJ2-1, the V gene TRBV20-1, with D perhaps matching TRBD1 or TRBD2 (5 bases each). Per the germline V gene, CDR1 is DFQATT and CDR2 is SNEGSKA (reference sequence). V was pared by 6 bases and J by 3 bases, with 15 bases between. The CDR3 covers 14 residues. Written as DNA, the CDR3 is TGCAGTGCAAACCCGGAGGACAACTACAATGAGCAGTTCTTC. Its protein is CSANPEDNYNEQFF.

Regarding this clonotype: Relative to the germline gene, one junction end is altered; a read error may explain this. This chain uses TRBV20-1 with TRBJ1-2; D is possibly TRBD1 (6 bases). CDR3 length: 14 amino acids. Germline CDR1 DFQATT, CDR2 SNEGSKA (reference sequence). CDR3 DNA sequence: TGCAGTGCTAATCGGGGGGCGGACGGCTATGGCTACATCTTC. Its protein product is CSANRGADGYGYIF.

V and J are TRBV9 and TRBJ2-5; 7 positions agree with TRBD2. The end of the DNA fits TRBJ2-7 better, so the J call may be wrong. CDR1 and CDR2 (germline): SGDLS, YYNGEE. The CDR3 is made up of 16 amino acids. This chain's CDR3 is CASSISVGGEVYEQYF. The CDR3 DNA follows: TGTGCCAGCAGCATATCTGTGGGAGGGGAGGTCTACGAGCAGTACTTC.

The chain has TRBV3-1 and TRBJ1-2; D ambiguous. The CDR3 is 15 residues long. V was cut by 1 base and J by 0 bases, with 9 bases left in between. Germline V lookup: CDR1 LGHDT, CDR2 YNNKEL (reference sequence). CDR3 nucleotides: TGTGCCAGCAGCCAAGCACGGTTAGCTAACTATGGCTACACCTTC. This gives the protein CASSQARLANYGYTF.